This is a list of T cell receptor beta chains from one sample in a study of early T cells in non-severe SARS-CoV-2 infection. TCRdb independently ran MiXCR on the 5' RACE reads; one entry per CDR3 protein. Of tens of thousands of distinct CDR3 sequences detected, roughly 12% appear once; the ten largest clones hold roughly 3.1%. Material: whole blood. The receptors here all came from an adult who was a healthcare worker with PCR-confirmed SARS-CoV-2 infection or an uninfected control (not recorded which). CDR3s include the opening cysteine and the closing phenylalanine or tryptophan. A D gene is named only where the DNA matches it firmly. Clone size is not always given. Where it is, it says once, few, many or a class for expanded clones.

d_call	clone_size	j_call	v_call	cdr3_aa	cdr3_nt
.	few	TRBJ2-3	TRBV2	CASNEASSTDTQYF	TGTGCCAGCAACGAAGCGTCTAGCACAGATACGCAGTATTTT
.	few	TRBJ1-5	TRBV30	CAWSDGLSNQPQHF	TGTGCCTGGAGCGACGGACTTAGCAATCAGCCCCAGCATTTT
.	many	TRBJ2-7	TRBV2	CAVRNPLAYEQYF	TGTGCCGTCCGTAATCCACTCGCCTACGAGCAGTACTTC
TRBD1	few	TRBJ2-7	TRBV12-3/TRBV12-4	CASSPGQPPYEQYF	TGTGCCAGCAGTCCGGGACAGCCACCCTACGAGCAGTACTTC
.	many	TRBJ1-2	TRBV7-2	CASSSRSPRAGGYTF	TGTGCCAGCAGCTCTCGATCCCCTAGGGCCGGGGGCTACACCTTC
.	few	TRBJ1-1	TRBV29-1	CSVPALQMNTEAFF	TGCAGCGTCCCGGCCCTTCAGATGAACACTGAAGCTTTCTTT
.	few	TRBJ2-7	TRBV7-7	CASSLVNPRREQYF	TGTGCCAGCAGCTTAGTAAATCCCCGTCGGGAGCAGTACTTC
TRBD2	few	TRBJ2-3	TRBV7-2	CASSFGGLAGGTDTQYF	TGTGCCAGCAGCTTCGGAGGACTAGCGGGGGGCACAGATACGCAGTATTTT
TRBD1	.	TRBJ1-2	TRBV3-1	CASSQNRGDGYTF	TGTGCCAGCAGCCAGAACAGGGGCGATGGCTACACCTTC
TRBD2	.	TRBJ2-1	TRBV27	CATREREARSYNEQFF	TGTGCCACGAGGGAGCGGGAGGCAAGGTCCTACAATGAGCAGTTCTTC
.	.	TRBJ2-1	TRBV29-1	CTTRINNEQFF	TGCACCACCAGGATTAACAATGAGCAGTTCTTC
.	few	TRBJ2-7	TRBV9	CASSVHERGYEQYF	TGTGCCAGCAGCGTTCATGAGAGGGGCTACGAGCAGTACTTC
.	.	TRBJ1-5	TRBV20-1	CSAHPDSNQPQHF	TGCAGTGCCCATCCCGATAGCAATCAGCCCCAGCATTTT
TRBD1	.	TRBJ2-2	TRBV3-1	CASSRQGSNTGELFF	TGTGCCAGCAGTAGACAGGGCAGTAACACCGGGGAGCTGTTTTTT
.	.	TRBJ2-1	TRBV6-5	CASSYGGSYNEQFF	TGTGCCAGCAGTTACGGAGGCTCCTACAATGAGCAGTTCTTC
.	few	TRBJ1-2	TRBV30	CARYRALGYTF	TGTGCCCGATACAGGGCCCTTGGCTACACCTTC
TRBD1	few	TRBJ2-1	TRBV6-2/TRBV6-3	CASRVGGGNEQFF	TGTGCCAGCCGGGTAGGGGGCGGCAATGAGCAGTTCTTC
.	.	TRBJ1-4	TRBV28	CASSRGGQTNEKLFF	TGTGCCAGCAGCCGAGGGGGACAAACTAATGAAAAACTGTTTTTT
TRBD1	few	TRBJ1-1	TRBV5-6	CASSLTQPGTATEAFF	TGTGCCAGCAGCCTGACCCAACCCGGGACAGCTACTGAAGCTTTCTTT
.	few	TRBJ2-6	TRBV6-5	CASSYSPGNSGANVLTF	TGTGCCAGCAGTTACTCGCCCGGGAACTCTGGGGCCAACGTCCTGACTTTC
.	.	TRBJ2-1	TRBV6-6	CASSYGRGSDNEQFF	TGTGCCAGCAGTTACGGGCGGGGATCTGACAATGAGCAGTTCTTC
TRBD2	many	TRBJ2-2	TRBV7-9	CASSPKALAGSTGELFF	TGTGCCAGCAGCCCCAAGGCCCTAGCGGGATCGACCGGGGAGCTGTTTTTT
.	few	TRBJ2-7	TRBV25-1	CASSEYYEQYF	TGTGCCAGCAGTGAATATTATGAGCAGTACTTC
TRBD2	many	TRBJ2-1	TRBV27	CASSLWGVAGVGNEQFF	TGTGCCAGCAGTTTATGGGGGGTAGCGGGAGTGGGGAATGAGCAGTTCTTC
.	.	TRBJ2-2	TRBV5-1	CASSLGAPNTGELFF	TGCGCCAGCAGCTTGGGGGCGCCGAACACCGGGGAGCTGTTTTTT
.	.	TRBJ2-7	TRBV6-4	CASSAGSEYEQYF	TGTGCCAGCAGCGCGGGATCGGAATACGAGCAGTACTTC
.	many	TRBJ1-1	TRBV27	CASSLLGYTEAFF	TGTGCCAGCTCCCTTTTGGGGTACACTGAAGCTTTCTTT
.	few	TRBJ2-4	TRBV27	CASSLLGSGESQDIQYF	TGTGCCAGCAGTTTATTAGGGTCAGGGGAATCCCAGGACATTCAGTACTTC
.	many	TRBJ2-7	TRBV7-8	CASSSQGRESYEQYF	TGTGCCAGCAGCTCCCAGGGACGTGAATCCTACGAGCAGTACTTC
TRBD2	many	TRBJ2-7	TRBV3-1	CASSHGSGRAIYEQYF	TGTGCCAGCAGCCATGGGAGCGGGAGGGCAATCTACGAGCAGTACTTC
TRBD1	few	TRBJ1-1	TRBV30	CAWRATGGAAFF	TGTGCCTGGAGGGCCACAGGGGGAGCAGCTTTCTTT
TRBD1	.	TRBJ1-1	TRBV7-9	CASRKEGAASVTEAFF	TGTGCCAGCAGGAAGGAGGGGGCAGCGAGTGTCACTGAAGCTTTCTTT
.	few	TRBJ2-3	TRBV20-1	CSAKGRTDTQYF	TGCAGTGCTAAAGGCCGCACAGATACGCAGTATTTT
.	few	TRBJ2-1	TRBV20-1	CSARDEKPSYNEQFF	TGCAGTGCTAGAGATGAAAAACCCTCCTACAATGAGCAGTTCTTC
.	few	TRBJ2-3	TRBV28	CASGRDSSTDTQYF	TGTGCCAGCGGCAGGGACTCCAGCACAGATACGCAGTATTTT
TRBD2	few	TRBJ2-1	TRBV6-5	CASRTGTSRATWQFF	TGTGCCAGCAGGACCGGGACTAGTCGCGCCACCTGGCAGTTCTTC
.	few	TRBJ1-2	TRBV2	CASSAGGYTF	TGTGCCAGCAGTGCGGGTGGCTACACCTTC
.	few	TRBJ2-3	TRBV2	CASSYRVSTDTQYF	TGTGCCAGCAGCTACAGGGTTAGCACAGATACGCAGTATTTT
TRBD2	many	TRBJ2-3	TRBV20-1	CSAHLRTSGTDTQYF	TGCAGTGCTCACCTTCGGACTAGCGGCACAGATACGCAGTATTTT
TRBD1	few	TRBJ2-7	TRBV6-5	CASSPATGAWEQYF	TGTGCCAGCAGTCCGGCCACAGGGGCGTGGGAGCAGTACTTC
.	few	TRBJ2-7	TRBV27	CASSLSGPAYEQYF	TGTGCCAGCAGTTTATCTGGCCCGGCCTACGAGCAGTACTTC
.	.	TRBJ1-1	TRBV6-2/TRBV6-3	CATYGTENTEAFF	TGTGCCACCTACGGGACGGAGAACACTGAAGCTTTCTTT
.	.	TRBJ2-1	TRBV18	CASSPPGGSSYNEQFF	TGTGCCAGCTCACCACCGGGGGGTAGCTCCTACAATGAGCAGTTCTTC
TRBD1	.	TRBJ2-1	TRBV7-2	CASSLVRQGRSYNEQFF	TGTGCCAGCAGCTTAGTCCGACAGGGTCGCTCCTACAATGAGCAGTTCTTC
TRBD1	few	TRBJ2-7	TRBV5-1	CASRKGGRDYEQYF	TGCGCCAGCAGGAAAGGGGGCCGCGACTACGAGCAGTACTTC
.	.	TRBJ2-1	TRBV7-3	CASSLTGLNEQLF	TGTGCCAGCAGCTTAACTGGTTTAAATGAGCAGTTGTTC